A single sample is the source of the 27 T cell receptor beta chains below, sequenced in a study of beta chain features in type 1 diabetes. Expressed TCRB transcripts were sequenced because the entire RNA isolate underwent reverse transcription. Measured with immunoSEQ multiplex PCR; TCRdb has only the in-frame clones, and not every one. Of about 360,000 clones listed, approximately 12% are singletons. The sequencing input was naive CD4+ T cells from blood. Receptors were obtained from a man in his late teens or twenties in good health.

This sequence joins TRBV27 and TRBJ2-7; 9 nucleotides align to TRBD1. J lost 6 bases, V lost 6 bases, and 6 bases had no gene match. The CDR3 sequence is 13 residues long. Germline V gives CDR1 MNHEY, CDR2 SMNVEV (reference sequence). CDR3 amino acids: CASRGTGQAEQYF. CDR3 coding DNA: TGTGCCAGCAGAGGGACAGGGCAGGCCGAGCAGTACTTC.

The J gene is TRBJ2-1, the V gene TRBV9; TRBD2 matches at 15 bases. Germline assignment: CDR1 SGDLS and CDR2 YYNGEE. With V trimmed by 0 bases and J by 7 bases, 5 bases remained unmatched. The CDR3 covers 17 residues. In nucleotides, the CDR3 is TGTGCCAGCAGCGTAGGGACTAGCGGGGGGGCGGGGAATGAGCAGTTCTTC. Amino acids: CASSVGTSGGAGNEQFF.

This clone occurred a few times. The CDR3 loop is CASSNRGDNEQFF. As DNA, the CDR3 is TGCGCCAGCAGTAACAGGGGGGACAATGAGCAGTTCTTC. The V call is TRBV5-1, the J call TRBJ2-1; TRBD1 matches 8 bases. This CDR3 comprises 13 residues. V gave up 5 bases and J gave up 5 bases; unmatched junction bases: 3. The V gene's germline CDR1 is SGHRS and CDR2 YFSETQ.

This chain joins TRBV7-6 and TRBJ2-1; TRBD2 aligns across 13 bases. From germline, CDR1 is SGHVS and CDR2 FNYEAQ. The CDR3 is 19 amino acids. The J segment lost 4 bases and the V segment lost 5 bases, leaving 14 bases of the junction unmatched. The CDR3 loop is CASSVHPTSGRTPYNEQFF. The DNA for the CDR3 is TGTGCCAGCAGCGTTCACCCGACTAGCGGGAGGACTCCTTACAATGAGCAGTTCTTC.

The chain is built from TRBV5-1 and TRBJ2-5; the D gene is possibly TRBD1 (5 bases). This CDR3 spans 14 amino acids. The V gene's germline CDR1 is SGHRS and CDR2 YFSETQ. Between the trimmed V and J ends, which lost 0 bases and 3 bases, there was a span of 9 bases. The CDR3 loop reads CASSLDDRKETQYF. Here the CDR3 DNA reads TGCGCCAGCAGCTTGGATGACAGAAAAGAGACCCAGTACTTC.

The rearrangement uses TRBV9 and TRBJ2-5; D may be TRBD1 (6 bases). Trimming shortened V by 4 bases and J by 3 bases, and 13 bases separated the two germline ends. CDR3 length: 14 amino acids. The germline gives CDR1 SGDLS, CDR2 YYNGEE. CDR3 coding DNA: TGTGCCAGCAGCCCGCGGACAGTGGAAGAGACCCAGTACTTC. Translation gives CASSPRTVEETQYF. Looking up the rest from reference TRBV9 and TRBJ2-5 gives the full variable domain: DSGVTQTPKHLITATGQRVTLRCSPRSGDLSVYWYQQSLDQGLQFLIQYYNGEERAKGNILERFSAQQFPDLHSELNLSSLELGDSALYFCASSPRTVEETQYFGPGTRLLVL.

This clone has more than one count but fewer than ten. The rearrangement uses TRBV5-1 and TRBJ2-2, with 8 bases lining up with TRBD2. Trimming took 4 bases from V and 4 from J; bases not matched to a gene: 0. In germline, CDR1 is SGHRS, CDR2 YFSETQ. This CDR3 has 13 amino acids. The CDR3 sequence: CASSAGGTGELFF. CDR3 in DNA: TGCGCCAGCAGCGCGGGAGGCACCGGGGAGCTGTTTTTT. The whole variable domain, remainder taken from reference TRBV5-1 and TRBJ2-2, is KAGVTQTPRYLIKTRGQQVTLSCSPISGHRSVSWYQQTPGQGLQFLFEYFSETQRNKGNFPGRFSGRQFSNSRSEMNVSTLELGDSALYLCASSAGGTGELFFGEGSRLTVL.

On this clone itself: At one boundary the junction diverges from the germline segment, which might be a read error. The chain joins TRBV30 to TRBJ1-2, with TRBD1 as a possible D gene (6 bases). Germline values: CDR1 GTSNPN, CDR2 SVGIG (reference sequence). CDR3 length equals 13 residues. The CDR3 DNA sequence: TGTGCCTGGAGTGTACTTTTGAGGGACACCGTCGCCTTC. It translates to CAWSVLLRDTVAF.

This clone was recorded a few times. The chain carries TRBV6-6 and TRBJ1-5; 8 nucleotides line up with TRBD1. CDR3 length: 12 amino acids. V shed 10 bases, J shed 5 bases, and the junction held 4 bases outside the gene matches. Germline CDR1 reads MNHNY; CDR2 reads SVGAGI (reference sequence). The CDR3 DNA follows: TGTGCCACCGGACAGGGTGATCAGCCCCAGCATTTT. It is translated as CATGQGDQPQHF.

The table lists this clone with a few counts. The gene calls are TRBV30 and TRBJ2-3; D not resolved. V lost 0 bases, J lost 6 bases, and 10 bases lay in between. The CDR3 covers 13 residues. Germline CDR1 is GTSNPN and CDR2 is SVGIG (reference sequence). DNA for the CDR3: TGTGCCTGGAGTGTACTGGTGTTGGATACGCAGTATTTT. It is translated as CAWSVLVLDTQYF.

The chain employs TRBV30 and TRBJ1-5; D not resolved. Germline CDR1 reads GTSNPN; CDR2 reads SVGIG (reference sequence). CDR3 length: 12 residues. Trimming took off 1 base at V and 4 bases at J, with 5 bases between the two ends. CDR3 bases: TGTGCCTGGAGTGACAGTAATCAGCCCCAGCATTTT. This translates into CAWSDSNQPQHF.

This clone was seen a handful of times. The rearrangement links TRBV11-1 to TRBJ1-2; 8 bases map to TRBD1. Germline assignment: CDR1 SGHAT and CDR2 FQDESV (reference sequence). The ends lost 5 bases at V and 6 bases at J; junction bases unmatched: 14. CDR3 size: 16 residues. The CDR3 reads CASSPRDRPPVDGYTF. The CDR3 nucleotides are TGTGCCAGCAGCCCCCGGGACAGGCCCCCGGTGGATGGCTACACCTTC.

Concerning this clone itself: Other nucleotide sequences from this sample produce the same CDR3. The CDR3 is CAWRPGQEKLFF. The CDR3 nucleotides are TGTGCCTGGAGACCGGGACAGGAAAAACTGTTTTTT. The chain has TRBV30 and TRBJ1-4; TRBD1 aligns across 7 bases. Germline-derived CDR1 and CDR2 are GTSNPN and SVGIG (reference sequence). Unmatched junction bases numbered 3, after V lost 3 bases and J lost 8 bases. CDR3 length equals 12 residues. Together with reference TRBV30 and TRBJ1-4, the CDR3 gives the full variable domain: SQTIHQWPATLVQPVGSPLSLECTVEGTSNPNLYWYRQAAGRGLQLLFYSVGIGQISSEVPQNLSASRPQDRQFILSSKKLLLSDSGFYLCAWRPGQEKLFFGSGTQLSVL.

With respect to this clone: Germline and junction disagree at one end, which may indicate a read error. The chain is built from TRBV7-7 and TRBJ2-1; tentative D call: TRBD2 (5 bases). CDR1 and CDR2 (germline): SSHAT, FNYEAQ (reference sequence). The CDR3 spans 15 residues. The CDR3 region is CASSPGLLMGNEQFF. DNA for the CDR3: TGTGCTAGCAGCCCAGGACTTCTTATGGGCAATGAGCAGTTCTTC.

This clone was seen a few times. The chain couples TRBV5-4 to TRBJ1-2; 7 bases fit TRBD1. Germline V CDR1 and CDR2: SGHNT, YYREEE (reference sequence). V lost 9 bases, J lost 0 bases, and 8 bases stayed unmatched. This CDR3 is built from 14 residues. The CDR3 region has the DNA TGTGCCACCCAGGACAGGAAGACTAACTATGGCTACACCTTC. Translating it yields CATQDRKTNYGYTF.

The chain is built from TRBV11-2 and TRBJ2-3; TRBD2 might be the D (6 bases). V was clipped by 2 bases and J by 4 bases, with 16 bases between them. The CDR3 is 16 residues long. Germline V CDR1 and CDR2: SGHAT, FQNNGV. CDR3 coding DNA: TGTGCCAGCAGCTTAACAGGACTACCTCCCGCAGATACGCAGTATTTT. It codes for CASSLTGLPPADTQYF.

The rearrangement uses TRBV28 and TRBJ2-7; tentatively, D is TRBD2 (5 bases). The CDR3 consists of 13 residues. Per germline, CDR1 MDHEN and CDR2 SYDVKM. V gave up 3 bases and J gave up 2 bases, with 8 bases separating them. The CDR3 sequence is CASSFLGAYEQYF. CDR3 nucleotide sequence: TGTGCCAGCAGTTTCCTCGGGGCCTACGAGCAGTACTTC. Using reference TRBV28 and TRBJ2-7 for the parts outside the CDR3, the full variable domain is DVKVTQSSRYLVKRTGEKVFLECVQDMDHENMFWYRQDPGLGLRLIYFSYDVKMKEKGDIPEGYSVSREKKERFSLILESASTNQTSMYLCASSFLGAYEQYFGPGTRLTVT.

The gene calls are TRBV7-2 and TRBJ1-2; possibly TRBD1 for D (5 bases). Between the trimmed V and J ends, which lost 5 bases and 5 bases, there was a span of 18 bases. Germline CDR1 and CDR2: SGHTA and FQGNSA. The CDR3 is made up of 15 amino acids. CDR3 loop: CASSLQTDGIYGYTF. The CDR3 DNA is TGTGCCAGCAGCCTTCAGACAGACGGAATATATGGCTACACCTTC.

In this sample, this clone turned up many times. The chain links TRBV29-1 to TRBJ2-3; D gene uncertain. With 4 bases removed from V and 2 bases from J, the gap between germline ends came to 13 bases. Germline CDR1 reads SQVTM; CDR2 reads ANQGSEA. The CDR3 has 14 amino acids. In DNA, the CDR3 is TGCAGCGTTGGTAGCCGCTTTAACACAGATACGCAGTATTTT. It yields the protein CSVGSRFNTDTQYF.

J is TRBJ2-1 and V is TRBV4-3; 7 nucleotides match TRBD1. CDR1 LGHNA and CDR2 YSLEER come from the germline V gene. The CDR3 is 15 residues long. V lost 1 base to trimming and J lost 0 bases; unmatched junction nucleotides: 0. The CDR3 DNA reads TGCGCCAGCAGCCAAGGGACAGGCTCCTACAATGAGCAGTTCTTC. Protein product: CASSQGTGSYNEQFF.

This clone was counted only a few times. The chain joins TRBV7-3 to TRBJ2-5; maybe TRBD1 (6 bases). The germline V and J ends were trimmed by 4 bases and 1 base, with 7 bases remaining between them. The CDR3 totals 13 residues. Germline V gives CDR1 SGHTA, CDR2 FQGTGA. CDR3 DNA: TGTGCCAGCAGCTACAGGGTCCAAGAGACCCAGTACTTC. Encoded protein: CASSYRVQETQYF.

This clone was seen a handful of times. The chain links TRBV7-2 to TRBJ2-5, with TRBD2 as a possible D gene (7 bases). Germline V gene lookup returns CDR1 SGHTA and CDR2 FQGNSA. This CDR3 comprises 19 residues. V gave up 4 bases and J gave up 1 base, with 25 bases separating them. The CDR3 spells CASSSRRGASRGPQETQYF. The CDR3 nucleotides read TGTGCCAGCAGCTCCCGAAGGGGGGCCTCGCGGGGGCCCCAAGAGACCCAGTACTTC.

The chain joins TRBV2 to TRBJ2-3, with 7 bases matching TRBD1. Germline V gives CDR1 SNHLY, CDR2 FYNNEI. V lost 5 bases to trimming and J lost 2 bases; unmatched junction nucleotides: 4. The CDR3 runs to 14 residues. Here the CDR3 reads CASSKGQATDTQYF. The DNA of the CDR3 is TGTGCCAGCAGTAAAGGACAGGCCACAGATACGCAGTATTTT. Variable domain in full (rest from reference TRBV2 and TRBJ2-3): EPEVTQTPSHQVTQMGQEVILRCVPISNHLYFYWYRQILGQKVEFLVSFYNNEISEKSEIFDDQFSVERPDGSNFTLKIRSTKLEDSAMYFCASSKGQATDTQYFGPGTRLTVL.

The chain couples TRBV7-2 to TRBJ2-3; 7 bases agree with TRBD2. The V segment lost 7 bases and the J segment 3 bases; nucleotides outside the gene matches: 10. Germline loops: CDR1 SGHTA, CDR2 FQGNSA. The CDR3 runs to 15 residues. The DNA for the CDR3 is TGTGCCAGCACCCCCCGCGGGAGTGGGACAGATACGCAGTATTTT. Protein product: CASTPRGSGTDTQYF.

This chain connects TRBV7-3 to TRBJ1-2, with 10 bases matching TRBD1. Germline V gene data show CDR1 as SGHTA and CDR2 as FQGTGA. The CDR3 spans 14 residues. V dropped 5 bases and J dropped 6; count of bases not matched to a gene: 6. The CDR3 bases are TGTGCCAGCAGCCGCAGACAGGGGGCGGATGGCTACACCTTC. Its translation: CASSRRQGADGYTF.

This chain joins TRBV11-3 and TRBJ2-3; D may be TRBD2 (5 bases). Germline assignment: CDR1 SGHNT and CDR2 YENEEA. There are 12 residues in the CDR3. Trimming took 1 base from V and 9 from J, leaving 8 bases between them. The DNA of the CDR3 is TGTGCCAGCAGCTTAGTCTCGGGAACGCAGTATTTT. Its translation is CASSLVSGTQYF.

V and J are TRBV30 and TRBJ2-7; 9 nucleotides match TRBD2. This CDR3 has 11 residues. Trimming removed 4 bases from V and 7 bases from J; junction bases left unmatched: 2. Looked up from germline, CDR1 is GTSNPN and CDR2 is SVGIG (reference sequence). The CDR3 nucleotides are TGTGCCTGGAAACTAGCGGGTGAGCAGTACTTC. Translation gives CAWKLAGEQYF. Based on the CDR3 plus reference TRBV30 and TRBJ2-7, the full variable domain is SQTIHQWPATLVQPVGSPLSLECTVEGTSNPNLYWYRQAAGRGLQLLFYSVGIGQISSEVPQNLSASRPQDRQFILSSKKLLLSDSGFYLCAWKLAGEQYFGPGTRLTVT.